This paragraph reports one T cell receptor (beta chain). How the authors handled the data: By means of reference gene primer amplification, nucleated cell counts were estimated. The method was immunoSEQ multiplex PCR; TCRdb's version includes in-frame clones alone and lacks a portion of them. V and J calls and clone size follow that table, whereas D and trimming were derived from the DNA. The sample has about 670,000 clones, just under 90% seen once. The data are from a study of blood T cell repertoires in COVID-19. In the study overall: Some COVID-19 samples were acute and others convalescent; all came from the United States, Italy and Spain. Sample material is recorded as cDNA or gDNA derived from T cells, B-cell-depleted T cells, or PBMCs.

The CDR3 is 17 residues long. In germline, CDR1 is SGHTA, CDR2 FQGTGA. Losses at the gene ends were 1 base for V and 0 bases for J; bases not matched to a gene: 3. The source is a woman younger than 35 with acute or convalescent COVID-19. This chain connects TRBV7-3 to TRBJ2-6; 7 bases are shared with TRBD1. Sequenced material: peripheral blood. Written as DNA, the CDR3 is TGTGCCAGCAGCTTAAACAGGGACAGCTCTGGGGCCAACGTCCTGACTTTC. It is translated as CASSLNRDSSGANVLTF. Complete variable domain (other parts from reference TRBV7-3 and TRBJ2-6): GAGVSQTPSNKVTEKGKYVELRCDPISGHTALYWYRQSLGQGPEFLIYFQGTGAADDSGLPNDRFFAVRPEGSVSTLKIQRTERGDSAVYLCASSLNRDSSGANVLTFGAGSRLTVL.